The rows below give T cell receptor beta chains drawn from one sample of a study of blood T cell repertoires in COVID-19. Assay: immunoSEQ multiplex PCR; the TCRdb copy retains only in-frame clones and omits some. This table has 200,000 to 300,000 clones, roughly 80% appearing once. Sequencing was carried out using peripheral blood. Receptor source: a man aged 60 to 69 with acute or convalescent COVID-19. CDR3s include the opening cysteine and the closing phenylalanine or tryptophan.

V: TRBV6-1; length: 15; J: TRBJ2-3; CDR3: CASSEAGASTDTQYF
V: TRBV29-1; length: 13; J: TRBJ1-5; CDR3: CSVRQGAGQPQHF
V: TRBV14; length: 16; J: TRBJ2-1; CDR3: CASSQELRETNNEQFF
V: TRBV29-1; length: 13; J: TRBJ2-2; CDR3: CGGVSMNTGELFF
V: TRBV2; length: 16; J: TRBJ2-1; CDR3: CASSRRGTSGANEQFF
V: TRBV12-3/TRBV12-4; length: 13; J: TRBJ1-1; CDR3: CASTFDSYTEAFF
V: TRBV29-1; length: 13; J: TRBJ2-3; CDR3: CSVDEGGADTQYF
V: TRBV10-3; length: 15; J: TRBJ1-1; CDR3: CAISEWGGMNTEAFF
V: TRBV15; length: 15; J: TRBJ2-1; CDR3: CATSRTSGGVNEQFF
V: TRBV7-6; length: 15; J: TRBJ1-2; CDR3: CASSLGTGGDYGYTF
V: TRBV15; length: 15; J: TRBJ2-7; CDR3: CATSRDPGVPYEQYF
V: TRBV9; length: 13; J: TRBJ2-7; CDR3: CASSVGQSYEQYF
V: TRBV7-9; length: 17; J: TRBJ2-3; CDR3: CASFPGTAIASTDTQYF
V: TRBV2; length: 15; J: TRBJ2-1; CDR3: CASSPGQGDYNEQFF
V: TRBV11-2; length: 15; J: TRBJ2-7; CDR3: CASSFLTALEYEQYF
V: TRBV10-3; length: 13; J: TRBJ2-7; CDR3: CAISDQTGYEQYF
V: TRBV19; length: 15; J: TRBJ1-5; CDR3: CASSINSYSNQPQHF
V: TRBV10-3; length: 13; J: TRBJ1-1; CDR3: CAIRRAENTEAFF
V: TRBV7-3; length: 15; J: TRBJ2-5; CDR3: CASSLQGAGMETQYF
V: TRBV4-1; length: 15; J: TRBJ1-6; CDR3: CASSQIGSVNSPLHF
V: TRBV12-3/TRBV12-4; length: 12; J: TRBJ1-3; CDR3: CASSPPRNTIYF
V: TRBV4-2; length: 18; J: TRBJ1-5; CDR3: CASSPIGGPFVSHQPQHF